Below, 8 T cell receptor beta chains from the same sample are listed, as sequenced in a study of T cells after yellow fever vaccination. TCRdb re-derived calls from the 5' RACE reads in MiXCR, one entry per CDR3 protein. The sample has 30,000 to 35,000 distinct CDR3 sequences; less than 8% are singletons. The source was PBMCs, either bulk or a sorted T-cell subset (CD4+, CD8+, memory, or dextramer-sorted; not recorded which), collected on the day of the first yellow fever vaccination. Every receptor here comes from a man younger than 35 who received the YFV17D yellow fever vaccine.

Many counts were recorded for this clonotype. This chain links TRBV7-8 with TRBJ2-2; D uncertain. V was clipped by 0 bases and J by 7 bases, with 3 bases between them. The germline V gene encodes CDR1 SGHVS and CDR2 FQNEAQ. This CDR3 contains 12 residues. The CDR3 region is CASSLAHGELFF. In nucleotides, the CDR3 is TGTGCCAGCAGCTTAGCGCACGGGGAGCTGTTTTTT.

This clonotype was recorded at least ten times. This chain joins TRBV4-1 and TRBJ2-2; perhaps TRBD2 as D (5 bases). This CDR3 is built from 16 residues. From germline, CDR1 is MGHRA and CDR2 YSYEKL. Trimming removed 4 bases from V and 4 bases from J, with 16 bases in between. CDR3 coding DNA: TGCGCCAGCAGCCCTATCGGAGGTCCAGCCACCGGGGAGCTGTTTTTT. Translated, it gives CASSPIGGPATGELFF.

This clonotype was recorded many times. V is TRBV29-1 and J is TRBJ2-7; 11 nucleotides agree with TRBD2. Germline V gene sequence: CDR1 SQVTM, CDR2 ANQGSEA. Trimming took 7 bases from V and 5 from J; bases not matched to a gene: 4. There are 12 residues in the CDR3. CDR3 protein: CSAGTSGNEQYF. Here the CDR3 DNA reads TGCAGCGCAGGGACTAGCGGTAACGAGCAGTACTTC.

This clonotype was seen repeatedly, ten times or more. The rearrangement links TRBV5-1 to TRBJ2-5, with D perhaps TRBD1 (5 bases). The CDR3 is made up of 14 amino acids. Germline lookup yields CDR1 SGHRS and CDR2 YFSETQ. Trimming took 0 bases from V and 5 from J, leaving 11 bases between them. The CDR3: CASSLEQGRETQYF. CDR3 bases: TGCGCCAGCAGCTTGGAGCAGGGAAGGGAGACCCAGTACTTC.

V is TRBV28 and J is TRBJ2-7; perhaps TRBD1 as D (6 bases). The CDR3 has 12 amino acids. Germline CDR1 and CDR2: MDHEN and SYDVKM. V lost 5 bases and J lost 10, with 15 bases in between. The chain's CDR3 is CASSGWTETQYV. CDR3 nucleotides: TGTGCCAGCAGTGGGTGGACAGAGACACAGTACGTC.

This clonotype was seen repeatedly, ten times or more. The chain is built from TRBV18 and TRBJ1-2, with TRBD1 matching over 11 bases. The trim removed 2 bases at V and 3 bases at J, leaving 2 bases unmatched. The CDR3 runs 15 residues. From germline, CDR1 is KGHSH and CDR2 LQKENI. The CDR3 nucleotides read TGTGCCAGCTCACCAACGGGACAGGGGGACTATGGCTACACCTTC. This sequence encodes CASSPTGQGDYGYTF.

The J gene is TRBJ1-3, the V gene TRBV20-1; D call uncertain. The CDR3 covers 12 residues. The germline CDR1 and CDR2 sequences are DFQATT and SNEGSKA (reference sequence). V lost 1 base to trimming and J lost 4 bases, with 5 bases between them. The CDR3 spells CSARVAGNTIYF. In nucleotides, the CDR3 is TGCAGTGCTAGAGTAGCAGGAAACACCATATATTTT.

This clonotype was detected ten times or more. This chain joins TRBV6-1 and TRBJ1-4, with TRBD1 as a possible D gene (6 bases). Trimming removed 6 bases at V and 5 bases at J, with 16 bases between. The germline gives CDR1 MNHNS, CDR2 SASEGT. The CDR3 has 15 amino acids. CDR3 region: CASRDSYKGNEKLFF. CDR3 DNA sequence: TGTGCCAGCAGGGACAGCTATAAGGGGAATGAAAAACTGTTTTTT.